This T cell receptor beta chain was documented in a study of blood T cells in healthy people across ages (dated by TCRdb to 2013 to 2016). With respect to the entire study: In model experiments, template switching captured roughly one uniquely barcoded TCR beta cDNA molecule for every two T cells. Using deep sequencing normalized with unique cDNA molecular identifiers, the study measured how TCR beta repertoire diversity changes with age. Four age groups were formed from the donors: young (average about 16 years), middle-aged (approximately 40), aged (around 62) and long-lived (more than 75). The study analyzed two additional independent replicas of 1 million unique cDNA reads from the same blood draw for two donors, one aged 18 to 30 and one aged 80 or older. The paper's findings and limits, for the study overall: As age increased, observed TCR beta diversity per million T cells dropped in a roughly linear way, and a significant reduction was already evident by age roughly 36. Compared with the aged group, more naive CD4+ T cells, fewer expanded clones and increased TCR diversity were shown by the long-lived group, suggesting age selection. Because profiling used bulk unsorted PBMCs, naive and antigen-experienced compartments could not be compared conclusively. Observed TCR beta diversity correlated strongly with the percentage of naive T cells measured by flow cytometry. Because the CMV infection status of the donors was unknown, age-related changes in expanded clonotypes may potentially have been confounded. Estimates of total diversity from one million sequenced T cells were regarded as lower bounds and underestimates.

A remark on this clonotype: There is no known antigen for this receptor. No much larger clonotype is one base removed from it; base qualities were not supplied.

Libraries were built with 5' RACE. The instrument given in TCRdb is Illumina HiSeq 2500. The second PCR ran for roughly 7 to 12 cycles and used a J-beta primer mix along with a sample-barcoded 5' primer. A unique molecular identifier was introduced onto each TCR beta cDNA molecule by a template-switch 5' adaptor carrying 12 random nucleotides. Each sample yielded at least 3 million CDR3-containing paired-end reads. First-strand cDNA was synthesized from all RNA with the Mint cDNA synthesis kit, primed by a TRBC-specific oligonucleotide. All cDNA was treated with uracil-DNA glycosylase and then went through a first 18-cycle PCR with the universal primers M1SS and BC2_uni_R. The original pipeline was this. Normalization of each sample was performed by random selection of 1 million high-quality reads, each carrying a distinct molecular identifier. Reads with shared molecular identifiers were discarded instead of being binned into consensus sequences. MiTCR, set to a Q25 quality threshold and the strictest error-elimination algorithm, was used for CDR3 identification, clonotype clustering and error correction. A nonparametric unseen species model with Euler transformation was used to estimate lower-bound total TCR beta diversity. TCRdb redid the processing of the public reads, applying fastp at Q25 and MiXCR, and retained in-frame beta chains. Here each entry gathers all rows of one CDR3 protein and keeps the most common genes and DNA. The V and J calls here are based on TCRdb, not the publication. Within this sample are hundreds of thousands of distinct CDR3 sequences, with 25% to 35% of them counted one time only. The leading ten clones occupy approximately 3.7% of the sample.

V sheds 5 bases and J sheds 5 bases, leaving 22 bases between their ends. From the cysteine up to the phenylalanine, the CDR3 has a length of 16 residues. Only the CDR3 DNA is retained, 48 bases long and in frame from the first base. The donors were roughly 40 Caucasian individuals from Russia, aged roughly 6 to 100 years, who were systemically healthy. Each donor gave ten milliliters of peripheral blood, drawn into EDTA-treated Vacutainer tubes. PBMCs were isolated by Ficoll-Paque density-gradient centrifugation, with at least 6.5 million obtained per sample. Total RNA, at least 6 micrograms per sample, was extracted from PBMCs with Trizol reagent. Naive CD45RAhigh/CD27high T cell percentages were measured by flow cytometry on a PBMC aliquot from every donor. The data were also submitted as part of a second study, on T cells of mothers and their children. Per the second study: The donors were nine systemically healthy Caucasian individuals, made up of three mothers and their six children. cDNA synthesis used all of the extracted RNA, with 1.5 ug of RNA in each 15 ul reaction. In the second PCR, the M1S primer introduced both the sample barcodes and 2-4 random nucleotides. Over 9 million TCR beta CDR3 reads were obtained for each mother, and approximately 3 million reads were obtained for each child. Thymic selection similarly shapes TCR recombination output in related and unrelated pairs, with minor effect from inherited differences. Normalized repertoire overlap in related mother-child pairs was always slightly higher than in unrelated mother-child pairs, but the difference was never significant. No persistent microchimeric T cell clones were found, with a detection sensitivity of 75 to 100 clones per million clonotypes. In the study, deep NGS was used to compare the TCR beta repertoires of mothers and children, and features distinguishing related mother-child pairs from unrelated individuals were sought. The mean age was roughly 40 +/- 4 years for the mothers and approximately 11 +/- 4 years for the children. Libraries were sequenced on Illumina HiSeq 2000 with 100+100 nt paired-end reads after adapter ligation with NEBNext reagents. To avoid cross-contamination, the mother libraries and the child libraries were prepared a month apart and sequenced in separate runs. Each donor had between roughly 450,000 and 2,100,000 distinct TCR beta clonotypes identified. Naive TCR beta clonotypes were estimated from low-frequency clonotypes matched to each donor's FACS-determined naive share, without sorting.

The TCR was taken from a boy between 2 and 15 years old in good health. This receptor chain uses TRBV12-3 or TRBV12-4 and TRBJ2-7, and perhaps TRBD2 as D gene, on 7 matching bases. Input material: blood. The DNA sequence is TGTGCCAGCAGTGCCTACAGGGAGGGGGGAGAGGACGAGCAGTACTTC. Translated, it reads CASSAYREGGEDEQYF.